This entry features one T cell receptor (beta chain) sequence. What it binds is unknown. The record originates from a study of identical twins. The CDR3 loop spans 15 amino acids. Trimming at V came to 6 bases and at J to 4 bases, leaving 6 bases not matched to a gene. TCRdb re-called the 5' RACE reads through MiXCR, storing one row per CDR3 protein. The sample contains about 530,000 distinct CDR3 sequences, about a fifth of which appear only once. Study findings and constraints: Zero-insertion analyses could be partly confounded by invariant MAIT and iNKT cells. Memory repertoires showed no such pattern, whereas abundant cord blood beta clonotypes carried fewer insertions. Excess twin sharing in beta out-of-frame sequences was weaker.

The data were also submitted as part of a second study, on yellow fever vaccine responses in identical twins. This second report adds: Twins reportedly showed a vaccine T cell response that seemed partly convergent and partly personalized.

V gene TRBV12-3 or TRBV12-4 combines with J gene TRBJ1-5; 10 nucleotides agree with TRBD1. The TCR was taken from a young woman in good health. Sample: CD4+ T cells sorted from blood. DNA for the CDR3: TGTGCCAGCAGCCGGAGGACAGGGGGAAATCAGCCCCAGCATTTT. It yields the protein CASSRRTGGNQPQHF.